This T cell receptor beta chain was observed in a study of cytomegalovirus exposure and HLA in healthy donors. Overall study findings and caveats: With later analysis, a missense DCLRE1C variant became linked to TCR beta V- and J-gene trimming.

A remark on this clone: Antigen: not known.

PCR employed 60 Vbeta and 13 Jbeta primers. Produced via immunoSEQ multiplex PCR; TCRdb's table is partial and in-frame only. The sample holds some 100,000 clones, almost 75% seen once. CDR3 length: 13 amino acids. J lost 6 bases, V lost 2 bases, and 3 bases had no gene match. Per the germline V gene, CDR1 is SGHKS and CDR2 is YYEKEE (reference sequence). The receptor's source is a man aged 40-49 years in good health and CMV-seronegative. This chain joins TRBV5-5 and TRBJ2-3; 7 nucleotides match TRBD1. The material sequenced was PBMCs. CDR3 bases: TGTGCCAGCAGCTTAAGGACAGGCGATACGCAGTATTTT. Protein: CASSLRTGDTQYF.